Shown below are 18 T cell receptor beta chains from a single sample sequenced in a study of Tregs in tolerant kidney transplant recipients. Libraries were prepared by immunoSEQ multiplex PCR; TCRdb keeps only in-frame clonotypes and omits some of them. The repertoire holds around 230,000 clones, about 80% seen once, with about 0.64% in the top ten. Material for sequencing was CD4+ T cells from blood. The source is a human donor in good health.

The rearrangement uses TRBV19 and TRBJ1-5; 7 nucleotides match TRBD1. This CDR3 comprises 19 residues. Looked up from germline, CDR1 is LNHDA and CDR2 is SQIVND (reference sequence). V lost 4 bases and J lost 6; bases outside the gene matches: 21. The CDR3 is CASSTPSGTAGGFGQPQHF. CDR3 nucleotides: TGTGCCAGTAGTACCCCATCCGGGACAGCCGGAGGCTTCGGTCAGCCCCAGCATTTT.

The rearrangement uses TRBV5-1 and TRBJ1-4; TRBD1 aligns across 8 bases. V lost 3 bases, J lost 4 bases, and 5 bases stayed unmatched. Germline V gives CDR1 SGHRS, CDR2 YFSETQ. The CDR3 consists of 15 residues. The CDR3 sequence: CASSSQGAHNEKLFF. For the CDR3, the DNA is TGCGCCAGCAGCTCGCAGGGGGCCCATAATGAAAAACTGTTTTTT.

This rearrangement joins TRBV5-1 to TRBJ1-1; no definite D call. Germline CDR1 SGHRS, CDR2 YFSETQ. This CDR3 region has 13 residues. The V end was cut by 4 bases, the J end by 1 base, with 8 bases between. The CDR3 nucleotides are TGCGCCAGCAGCATAATACCGAACACTGAAGCTTTCTTT. Translation: CASSIIPNTEAFF.

The V and J genes are TRBV29-1 and TRBJ1-1; D is unclear. Germline CDR1 and CDR2: SQVTM and ANQGSEA. Trimming took off 5 bases at V and 5 bases at J, with 9 bases between the two ends. The CDR3 covers 11 residues. This chain's CDR3 is CSVLSWTEAFF. As DNA, the CDR3 is TGCAGCGTTCTCAGCTGGACTGAAGCTTTCTTT.

The chain recombines TRBV2 with TRBJ2-3; D is undetermined. The germline CDR1 and CDR2 sequences are SNHLY and FYNNEI. The CDR3 runs 14 residues. V shed 3 bases and J shed 3 bases, with 10 bases lying between them. CDR3 sequence: CASSERLGTDTQYF. CDR3 bases: TGTGCCAGCAGTGAGCGGCTGGGTACAGATACGCAGTATTTT.

This clone was observed a few times. The chain combines TRBV6-1 with TRBJ2-7; D unclear. The V gene's germline CDR1 is MNHNS and CDR2 SASEGT. This CDR3 is built from 13 residues. V lost 0 bases to trimming and J lost 7 bases, with 10 bases between them. CDR3 in DNA: TGTGCCAGCAGTGAAGCGGGGTGGTGGGAGCAGTACTTC. It specifies CASSEAGWWEQYF.

This sequence joins TRBV7-8 and TRBJ2-3; TRBD2 matches at 9 bases. This CDR3 contains 15 residues. The germline V gene has CDR1 SGHVS and CDR2 FQNEAQ. The trim removed 4 bases at V and 2 bases at J, leaving 4 bases unmatched. Here the CDR3 DNA reads TGTGCCAGCAGCTCCCCGGGACTAGCCACAGATACGCAGTATTTT. The encoded protein is CASSSPGLATDTQYF.

The chain is built from TRBV7-2 and TRBJ2-5; maybe TRBD2 (5 bases). CDR1 is SGHTA, CDR2 FQGNSA, per germline. The CDR3 totals 13 residues. With 5 bases removed from V and 5 bases from J, the gap between germline ends came to 12 bases. In DNA, the CDR3 is TGTGCCAGCAGCCCCCGGAGGCGGGAGACCCAGTACTTC. Protein product: CASSPRRRETQYF.

The rearrangement uses TRBV4-2 and TRBJ2-1; D is uncertain. Germline CDR1 and CDR2: LGHNA and YNFKEQ. This CDR3 is 14 amino acids long. Trimming took off 1 base at V and 3 bases at J, with 7 bases between the two ends. CDR3 sequence reads: CASSQVGYYNEQFF. CDR3 sequence (DNA): TGTGCCAGCAGCCAAGTGGGTTACTACAATGAGCAGTTCTTC.

This rearrangement joins TRBV5-4 to TRBJ1-4, with 7 bases fitting TRBD1. The germline gives CDR1 SGHNT, CDR2 YYREEE (reference sequence). J gave up 0 bases and V 0 bases, and 5 bases lay outside the gene matches. The length of the CDR3 is 17 residues. The CDR3 bases are TGTGCCAGCAGCTTGGGAGGGGGCGCTGCAACTAATGAAAAACTGTTTTTT. As protein: CASSLGGGAATNEKLFF.

This clone was recorded a few times. V usage is TRBV7-2 and J usage is TRBJ2-5, with TRBD1 matching 9 bases. CDR1 is SGHTA, CDR2 FQGNSA, per germline. The V gene end was trimmed by 5 bases and the J gene end by 2 bases; junction bases not matched to a gene: 9. The CDR3 sequence is 16 residues long. CDR3 DNA: TGTGCCAGCAGCACCCAAACCGACAGGGGGCAAGAGACCCAGTACTTC. Translated: CASSTQTDRGQETQYF.

This chain links TRBV11-3 with TRBJ1-1; D perhaps matches TRBD1 (6 bases). Germline V gene sequence: CDR1 SGHNT, CDR2 YENEEA. Trimming removed 5 bases at V and 4 bases at J, with 17 bases between. CDR3 length equals 15 residues. DNA for the CDR3: TGTGCCAGCAGCCCGGGGGGGCAGGGTGGCACTGAAGCTTTCTTT. Translation: CASSPGGQGGTEAFF.

The V and J genes are TRBV10-3 and TRBJ2-7, with 7 positions matching TRBD1. V was clipped by 7 bases and J by 3 bases; unmatched bases: 9. Germline V CDR1 and CDR2: ENHRY, SYGVKD. The CDR3 has 14 residues. CDR3 residues: CAITSDRVYYEQYF. CDR3 sequence (DNA): TGTGCCATCACTTCAGACAGGGTATACTACGAGCAGTACTTC.

This chain links TRBV9 with TRBJ2-7; tentative D call: TRBD2 (6 bases). Trimming left V 4 bases short and J 7 bases short, with 15 bases between. The germline V gene has CDR1 SGDLS and CDR2 YYNGEE. The CDR3 is 13 residues long. The CDR3 spells CASSSQGRGEQYF. For the CDR3, the DNA is TGTGCCAGCAGCTCGCAGGGTCGGGGGGAGCAGTACTTC.

The chain employs TRBV5-4 and TRBJ2-3; 7 bases match TRBD1. This CDR3 contains 14 residues. Germline CDR1 SGHNT, CDR2 YYREEE (reference sequence). The ends lost 4 bases at V and 2 bases at J; junction bases unmatched: 4. CDR3 coding DNA: TGTGCCAGCAGCCAGGGGACAGCCACAGATACGCAGTATTTT. This encodes CASSQGTATDTQYF. The complete variable domain, with remaining parts taken from reference TRBV5-4 and TRBJ2-3, reads ETGVTQSPTHLIKTRGQQVTLRCSSQSGHNTVSWYQQALGQGPQFIFQYYREEENGRGNFPPRFSGLQFPNYSSELNVNALELDDSALYLCASSQGTATDTQYFGPGTRLTVL.

The chain recombines TRBV27 with TRBJ2-2, with 7 bases lining up with TRBD2. The germline V gene has CDR1 MNHEY and CDR2 SMNVEV (reference sequence). The trim removed 8 bases at V and 2 bases at J, leaving 5 bases unmatched. This CDR3 region has 14 residues. CDR3 coding DNA: TGTGCCAGCGGGAGACTAGCCAACACCGGGGAGCTGTTTTTT. Residues: CASGRLANTGELFF.

The chain recombines TRBV5-4 with TRBJ1-4, with a weak D call TRBD1 (6 bases). CDR1 and CDR2 (germline): SGHNT, YYREEE (reference sequence). The ends were cut back, 0 bases at V and 3 bases at J, with 6 bases in the middle. This CDR3 region has 14 residues. CDR3 sequence reads: CASSLGQANEKLFF. The DNA for the CDR3 is TGTGCCAGCAGCTTGGGACAGGCTAATGAAAAACTGTTTTTT.

This clone was observed once. CDR3 nucleotide sequence: TGCGCCAGCAGCCGGGGGTCGGATACGCAGTATTTT. The encoded protein is CASSRGSDTQYF. The V call is TRBV10-1, the J call TRBJ2-3, with D possibly TRBD2 on 6 matching bases. The CDR3 totals 12 residues. Trimming stripped 6 bases from V and 6 bases from J, with 10 bases between. Germline loops: CDR1 WNHNN, CDR2 SYGVQD (reference sequence).